This TCR beta chain was recorded in a study of Graves' ophthalmopathy and Graves' hyperthyroidism. On the study more broadly: Stable hyperthyroidism was defined by absence of ophthalmopathy within 18 months of follow-up. The study's findings and limits: The model predicted ophthalmopathy progression with over 60% sensitivity and around 74% specificity.

Germline CDR1 LNHNV, CDR2 YYDKDF (reference sequence). V lost 4 bases and J lost 6; bases outside the gene matches: 10. There are 15 residues in the CDR3. The hyperthyroidism patients had a new diagnosis of under 2 months' duration and were aged 18 to 65. Each diagnosis was determined on the basis of clinical symptoms, serum thyroxine, TRAb, thyroid ultrasound and orbital computed tomography. Remarks on this clonotype: As yet, its antigen is unknown.

Transcripts of RNA were the source for amplifying TCR beta CDR3 regions. Following a first-round RT-PCR that used HTBI primers, a second-round multiplex PCR was carried out. Each CDR3 protein gets one entry after TCRdb re-called the multiplex PCR reads with MiXCR. The data contain 500,000 to 600,000 distinct CDR3 sequences, under 45% of them seen just once; the ten biggest clones take up over 3.5%. The chain joins TRBV15 to TRBJ2-7, with 9 bases fitting TRBD1. Sequenced sample: peripheral blood or thyroid tissue (not recorded which). The TCR sequence derives from an adult man with Graves' hyperthyroidism. CDR3 sequence: CATSIPGTGQFEQYF. The CDR3 nucleotides are TGTGCCACCAGCATACCCGGGACAGGGCAGTTCGAGCAGTACTTC.